Following are 22 T cell receptor beta chains from one sample sequenced in a study of neurological immune-mediated disorders (dated by TCRdb to the late 2010s). Read against the paper, the sample's time point label means: technical triplicate 2. Preparation of the library involved 5' RACE. Sequencing used an Illumina HiSeq 2500. The raw public reads went through TCRdb reprocessing: fastp at Q25, MiXCR clone calling, in-frame beta chains kept. One record per CDR3 amino acid sequence lists the most common genes and DNA. The sample records about 59,000 distinct CDR3 sequences, around 24% of which are singletons. 4.6% of the sample belongs to the ten largest clones. Material: PBMCs. The receptors were gathered from a man between 60 and 70 years old with HTLV-1-associated myelopathy (HAM/TSP).

In this sample, this clonotype turned up many times. The chain joins TRBV24-1 to TRBJ2-3; 10 bases are a match to TRBD2. The CDR3 is made up of 16 amino acids. The germline V gene encodes CDR1 KGHDR and CDR2 SFDVKD. After removal of 4 bases from V and 5 bases from J, the junction contained 8 bases not matched to a gene. As DNA, the CDR3 is TGTGCCACCAGTGACAGAAGCGGGAGGGCCATAGATACGCAGTATTTT. This translates into CATSDRSGRAIDTQYF.

This chain's CDR3 is CASSWGGGASGANVLTF. In DNA, the CDR3 is TGTGCCAGCAGTTGGGGAGGGGGGGCCTCTGGGGCCAACGTCCTGACTTTC. V is TRBV6-6 and J is TRBJ2-6; a possible D gene is TRBD2 (7 bases). This CDR3 is built from 17 residues. CDR1 is MNHNY and CDR2 is SVGAGI in the germline V gene (reference sequence). The germline V and J ends were trimmed by 4 bases and 0 bases, with 13 bases remaining between them.

This clonotype was seen more than once but under ten times. The V and J genes are TRBV28 and TRBJ2-2; D may be TRBD1 (6 bases). V was pared by 4 bases and J by 6 bases, with 12 bases between. Germline CDR1 reads MDHEN; CDR2 reads SYDVKM. The CDR3 spans 14 residues. CDR3 in DNA: TGTGCCAGCAGTTCCACATCAGGGGCCGGGGAGCTGTTTTTT. Translation gives CASSSTSGAGELFF.

As for this clonotype: A junction boundary mismatches the germline segment, possibly from a read error. The J gene is TRBJ1-1, the V gene TRBV4-1; a possible D gene is TRBD1 (5 bases). CDR3 size: 14 residues. CDR1 MGHRA and CDR2 YSYEKL come from the germline V gene. CDR3: CASSEDGTYRQAFF. The CDR3, as DNA: TGCGCCAGCAGCGAAGATGGAACTTACAGGCAAGCTTTCTTT.

This clonotype was recorded many times. The CDR3 here is CASSLQGTGSNQPQHF. Written as DNA, the CDR3 is TGTGCCAGCAGTTTACAGGGAACAGGTAGCAATCAGCCCCAGCATTTT. The chain is built from TRBV28 and TRBJ1-5; tentatively, D is TRBD1 (5 bases). V gave up 2 bases and J gave up 0 bases, with 11 bases separating them. The CDR3 totals 16 residues. Per germline, CDR1 MDHEN and CDR2 SYDVKM. Variable domain in full (rest from reference TRBV28 and TRBJ1-5): DVKVTQSSRYLVKRTGEKVFLECVQDMDHENMFWYRQDPGLGLRLIYFSYDVKMKEKGDIPEGYSVSREKKERFSLILESASTNQTSMYLCASSLQGTGSNQPQHFGDGTRLSIL.

In its sample, this clonotype was seen many times. The chain uses TRBV29-1 and TRBJ2-7, with TRBD1 identical over 9 bases. CDR3 size: 15 residues. The V gene end was trimmed by 3 bases and the J gene end by 0 bases; junction bases not matched to a gene: 6. CDR1 and CDR2 (germline): SQVTM, ANQGSEA. The CDR3 bases are TGCAGCGTTGATATGGGACAGGGCATCTCCTACGAGCAGTACTTC. This codes for CSVDMGQGISYEQYF.

The chain uses TRBV20-1 and TRBJ2-3, with 11 bases aligning to TRBD2. The J segment lost 2 bases and the V segment lost 6 bases, leaving 7 bases of the junction unmatched. Germline values: CDR1 DFQATT, CDR2 SNEGSKA (reference sequence). The CDR3 spans 15 residues. Here the CDR3 DNA reads TGCAGTGCCATTTTGACTAGCGGGAACACAGATACGCAGTATTTT. Translation gives CSAILTSGNTDTQYF.

For this clonotype: The junction and the germline gene differ at one end; a read error may be behind it. This chain uses TRBV5-1 with TRBJ2-7, with 9 bases lining up with TRBD1. The CDR3 runs 14 residues. Germline CDR1 SGHRS, CDR2 YFSETQ. The CDR3 region is CATHHRGHPYEKYF. CDR3 bases: TGCGCCACCCATCACAGGGGGCATCCCTACGAGAAGTACTTC.

In this sample, this clonotype turned up many times. Here the CDR3 DNA reads TGTGCCAGCTCATTAGAACCGGGGACCTATGGCTACACCTTC. Amino acids: CASSLEPGTYGYTF. The rearrangement uses TRBV6-2 or TRBV6-3 and TRBJ1-2; TRBD1 might be the D (5 bases). Germline loops: CDR1 MNHEY, CDR2 SVGEGT. V was pared by 8 bases and J by 4 bases, with 17 bases between. This CDR3 is built from 14 residues.

The V and J genes are TRBV20-1 and TRBJ1-2; 7 bases are a match to TRBD1. V trimming: 5 bases; J trimming: 5 bases; junction bases outside the gene matches: 8. Germline assignment: CDR1 DFQATT and CDR2 SNEGSKA (reference sequence). The CDR3 loop spans 13 amino acids. Written as DNA, the CDR3 is TGCAGTGCTTCCAGTCAGGGGGGTTATGGCTACACCTTC. Amino acids: CSASSQGGYGYTF.

In its sample, this clonotype was seen once. The J gene is TRBJ2-7, the V gene TRBV3-1; 10 nucleotides agree with TRBD2. The CDR3 length is 16 residues. V was pared by 7 bases and J by 3 bases, with 12 bases of the junction left unmatched. Germline V CDR1 and CDR2: LGHDT, YNNKEL (reference sequence). The CDR3 DNA is TGTGCCAGCATCCAGCCAGGGAGCGGGAGGGACTACGAGCAGTACTTC. It encodes CASIQPGSGRDYEQYF.

The V and J genes are TRBV4-1 and TRBJ1-2; D is possibly TRBD1 (5 bases). The CDR3 totals 19 residues. Trimming cost V 2 bases and J 3 bases, with 25 bases left between them. The germline V gene encodes CDR1 MGHRA and CDR2 YSYEKL. CDR3 in DNA: TGCGCCAGCAGCCAATTTTTCGGACACCCCTCAAGTGGGGACTATGGCTACACCTTC. Encoded protein: CASSQFFGHPSSGDYGYTF.

In this sample, this clonotype turned up many times. The chain joins TRBV10-3 to TRBJ2-7; TRBD1 matches at 9 bases. The CDR3 contains 12 residues. Trimming cost V 11 bases and J 4 bases; bases outside gene matches: 6. The germline CDR1 and CDR2 sequences are ENHRY and SYGVKD. CDR3 protein: CASTGGNYEQYF. CDR3 nucleotide sequence: TGTGCCTCCACAGGGGGCAATTACGAGCAGTACTTC.

There are many counts of this clonotype. V is TRBV6-6 and J is TRBJ1-1; 10 positions match TRBD1. V dropped 4 bases and J dropped 4; count of bases not matched to a gene: 15. Germline lookup yields CDR1 MNHNY and CDR2 SVGAGI (reference sequence). The CDR3 extends over 18 amino acids. CDR3 region: CASSFRTGGSQYSTEAFF. Here the CDR3 DNA reads TGTGCCAGCAGTTTTCGGACAGGGGGATCCCAGTACTCCACTGAAGCTTTCTTT.

The chain has TRBV20-1 and TRBJ2-1; no firm D call. This CDR3 contains 12 residues. Looked up from germline, CDR1 is DFQATT and CDR2 is SNEGSKA (reference sequence). The V end was cut by 5 bases, the J end by 7 bases, with 12 bases between. CDR3 DNA: TGCAGTGCTTATTACCAGAAGAATGAGCAGTTCTTC. Translation gives CSAYYQKNEQFF.

This clonotype has only one observation. A junction end diverges from the germline sequence, so it may reflect a read error. This chain connects TRBV5-1 to TRBJ2-5; 9 bases fit TRBD2. This CDR3 is 16 amino acids long. Per the germline V gene, CDR1 is SGHRS and CDR2 is YFSETQ. Here the CDR3 DNA reads TGCGCCAGCAGCTTGTACAGCGGGAGGTCACAAGAGAACCAGTACTTC. Residues: CASSLYSGRSQENQYF.

The chain has TRBV29-1 and TRBJ2-3, with 7 bases identical to TRBD1. The CDR3 length is 12 residues. The V gene's germline CDR1 is SQVTM and CDR2 ANQGSEA. The trim removed 3 bases at V and 3 bases at J, leaving 0 bases unmatched. The CDR3 DNA reads as TGCAGCGTTGACAGGGGGACAGATACGCAGTATTTT. Amino acids: CSVDRGTDTQYF.

This clonotype was detected many times. The chain combines TRBV10-3 with TRBJ1-3; D gene unclear. Germline loops: CDR1 ENHRY, CDR2 SYGVKD. Trimming pared 11 bases from V and 0 bases from J, leaving 17 bases between. CDR3 length: 15 amino acids. The CDR3 loop reads CAASRKGDSGNTIYF. CDR3 bases: TGTGCCGCCTCCCGGAAGGGAGACTCTGGAAACACCATATATTTT.

The sample holds many counts of this clonotype. This rearrangement joins TRBV4-1 to TRBJ2-7; D possibly corresponds to TRBD2 (6 bases). Germline lookup yields CDR1 MGHRA and CDR2 YSYEKL. The germline V and J ends were trimmed by 1 base and 4 bases, with 17 bases remaining between them. The CDR3 sequence is 16 residues long. The CDR3 coding sequence is TGCGCCAGCAGCCAAGCGGGGCTCGGGGGAACTTACGAGCAGTACTTC. Residues: CASSQAGLGGTYEQYF.

Ten or more counts support this clonotype. The rearrangement joins TRBV20-1 to TRBJ2-4, with 8 bases matching TRBD2. The V and J ends lost 3 bases and 3 bases, in that order; junction bases with no gene match: 4. Germline CDR1 is DFQATT and CDR2 is SNEGSKA (reference sequence). CDR3 size: 14 residues. As DNA, the CDR3 is TGCAGTGCTAGCAGCGGGAGTGACAAAAACATTCAGTACTTC. This sequence encodes CSASSGSDKNIQYF.

This clonotype was counted many times. The chain recombines TRBV20-1 with TRBJ2-3; the match to TRBD2 covers 9 bases. V gave up 2 bases and J gave up 3 bases; unmatched junction bases: 6. CDR3 length: 15 amino acids. From germline, CDR1 is DFQATT and CDR2 SNEGSKA (reference sequence). The CDR3 is CSARLAGVSTDTQYF. In DNA form, the CDR3 reads TGCAGTGCTAGATTAGCGGGAGTTAGTACAGATACGCAGTATTTT.

This clonotype was picked up many times. This chain connects TRBV10-3 to TRBJ1-5; weak D call: TRBD1 (6 bases). The CDR3 totals 14 residues. Germline-derived CDR1 and CDR2 are ENHRY and SYGVKD. V was trimmed by 3 bases and J by 8 bases, leaving 14 bases between them. The CDR3 nucleotides are TGTGCCATCAGTGAACGGGGGGCGGGGGAGCCCCAGCATTTT. Translation: CAISERGAGEPQHF.